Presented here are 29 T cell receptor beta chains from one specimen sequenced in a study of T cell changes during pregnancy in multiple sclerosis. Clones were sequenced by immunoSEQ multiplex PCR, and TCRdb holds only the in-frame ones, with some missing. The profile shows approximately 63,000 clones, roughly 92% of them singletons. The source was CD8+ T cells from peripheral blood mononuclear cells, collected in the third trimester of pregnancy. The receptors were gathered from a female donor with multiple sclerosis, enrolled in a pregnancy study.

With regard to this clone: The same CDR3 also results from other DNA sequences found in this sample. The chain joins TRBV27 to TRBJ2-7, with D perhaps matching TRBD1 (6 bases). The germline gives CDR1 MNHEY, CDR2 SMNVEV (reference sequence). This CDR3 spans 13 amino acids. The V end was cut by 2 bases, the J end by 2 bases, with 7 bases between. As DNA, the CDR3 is TGTGCCAGCAGTTTAGCAGGGGCCTACGAGCAGTACTTC. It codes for CASSLAGAYEQYF.

DNA of the CDR3: TGTGCCAGCAGCACATCTGGGAGCTCCTACGAGCAGTACTTC. It yields the protein CASSTSGSSYEQYF. J is TRBJ2-7 and V is TRBV27, with D possibly being TRBD2 (5 bases). Trimming cost V 6 bases and J 0 bases, with 12 bases left between them. The germline CDR1 and CDR2 sequences are MNHEY and SMNVEV (reference sequence). This CDR3 has 14 residues.

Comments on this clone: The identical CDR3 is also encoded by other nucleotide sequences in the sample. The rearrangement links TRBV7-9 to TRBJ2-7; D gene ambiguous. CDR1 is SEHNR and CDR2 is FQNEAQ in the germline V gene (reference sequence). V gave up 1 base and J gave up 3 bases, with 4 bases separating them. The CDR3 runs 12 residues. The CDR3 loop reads CASSLVSYEQYF. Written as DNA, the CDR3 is TGTGCCAGCAGCTTAGTTAGCTACGAGCAGTACTTC.

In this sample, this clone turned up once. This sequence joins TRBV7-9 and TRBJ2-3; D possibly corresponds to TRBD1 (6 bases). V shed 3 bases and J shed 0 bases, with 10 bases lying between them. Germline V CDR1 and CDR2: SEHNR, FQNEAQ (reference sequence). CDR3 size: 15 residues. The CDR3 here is CASSLLTGSTDTQYF. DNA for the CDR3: TGTGCCAGCAGCTTGTTGACAGGCAGCACAGATACGCAGTATTTT.

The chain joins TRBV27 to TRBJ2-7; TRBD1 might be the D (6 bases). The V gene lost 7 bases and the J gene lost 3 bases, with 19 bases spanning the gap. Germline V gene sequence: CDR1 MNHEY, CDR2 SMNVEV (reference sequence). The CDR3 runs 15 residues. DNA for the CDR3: TGTGCCAGCACACCCCACAATGGACAGAACTACGAGCAGTACTTC. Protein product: CASTPHNGQNYEQYF.

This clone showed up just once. The CDR3 region is CASSSDSEGSYNEQFF. As DNA, the CDR3 is TGTGCCAGCAGTTCGGACAGCGAAGGCTCCTACAATGAGCAGTTCTTC. The chain couples TRBV27 to TRBJ2-1, with D tentatively TRBD1 (6 bases). V gave up 4 bases and J gave up 0 bases, with 13 bases separating them. This CDR3 region has 16 residues. Looked up from germline, CDR1 is MNHEY and CDR2 is SMNVEV (reference sequence).

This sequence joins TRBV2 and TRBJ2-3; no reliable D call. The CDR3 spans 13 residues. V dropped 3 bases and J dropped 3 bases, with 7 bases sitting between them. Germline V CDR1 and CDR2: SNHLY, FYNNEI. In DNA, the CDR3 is TGTGCCAGCAGTGACAGTATGACAGATACGCAGTATTTT. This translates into CASSDSMTDTQYF.

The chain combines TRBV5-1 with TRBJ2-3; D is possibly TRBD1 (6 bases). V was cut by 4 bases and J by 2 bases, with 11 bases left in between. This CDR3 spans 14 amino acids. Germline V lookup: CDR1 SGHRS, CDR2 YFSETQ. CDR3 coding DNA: TGCGCCAGCAGCACACAGGGTCACACAGATACGCAGTATTTT. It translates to CASSTQGHTDTQYF.

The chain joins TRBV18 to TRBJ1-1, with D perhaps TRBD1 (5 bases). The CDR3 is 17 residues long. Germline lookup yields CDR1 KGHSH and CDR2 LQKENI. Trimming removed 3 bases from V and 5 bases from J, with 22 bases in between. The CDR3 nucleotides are TGTGCCAGCTCACCTCCTGCGGGAGGGGCAAAGTGGACTGAAGCTTTCTTT. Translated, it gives CASSPPAGGAKWTEAFF.

CDR3 region: CASSGQGYGYTF. As DNA, the CDR3 is TGTGCCAGCAGCGGGCAGGGTTATGGCTACACCTTC. The J gene is TRBJ1-2, the V gene TRBV11-2, with D perhaps TRBD1 (5 bases). This CDR3 is built from 12 residues. Germline V gene sequence: CDR1 SGHAT, CDR2 FQNNGV. Trimming took off 5 bases at V and 5 bases at J, with 9 bases between the two ends.

Here the CDR3 DNA reads TGTGCCAGCAGCTTGCAGGGGATCTCCTACGAGCAGTACTTC. It encodes CASSLQGISYEQYF. The V call is TRBV11-1, the J call TRBJ2-7; D is possibly TRBD1 (6 bases). The CDR3 has 14 amino acids. The germline CDR1 and CDR2 sequences are SGHAT and FQDESV (reference sequence). V lost 3 bases, J lost 0 bases, and 9 bases lay in between.

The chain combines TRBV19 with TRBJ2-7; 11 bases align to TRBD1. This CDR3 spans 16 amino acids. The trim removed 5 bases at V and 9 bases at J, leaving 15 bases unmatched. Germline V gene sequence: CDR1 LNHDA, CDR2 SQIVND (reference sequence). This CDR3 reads CASSPQDRGLNSGQYF. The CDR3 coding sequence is TGTGCCAGTAGTCCCCAGGACAGGGGGCTTAATTCCGGGCAGTACTTC. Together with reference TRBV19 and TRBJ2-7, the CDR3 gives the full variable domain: DGGITQSPKYLFRKEGQNVTLSCEQNLNHDAMYWYRQDPGQGLRLIYYSQIVNDFQKGDIAEGYSVSREKKESFPLTVTSAQKNPTAFYLCASSPQDRGLNSGQYFGPGTRLTVT.

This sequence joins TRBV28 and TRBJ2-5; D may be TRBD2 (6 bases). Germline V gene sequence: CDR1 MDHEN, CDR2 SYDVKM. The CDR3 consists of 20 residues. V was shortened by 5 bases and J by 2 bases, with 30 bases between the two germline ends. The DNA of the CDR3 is TGTGCCAGCAGTACGACGCATGGACAACGTCCGGGAGTCTGGCAAGAGACCCAGTACTTC. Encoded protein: CASSTTHGQRPGVWQETQYF. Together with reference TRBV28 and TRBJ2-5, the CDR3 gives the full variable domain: DVKVTQSSRYLVKRTGEKVFLECVQDMDHENMFWYRQDPGLGLRLIYFSYDVKMKEKGDIPEGYSVSREKKERFSLILESASTNQTSMYLCASSTTHGQRPGVWQETQYFGPGTRLLVL.

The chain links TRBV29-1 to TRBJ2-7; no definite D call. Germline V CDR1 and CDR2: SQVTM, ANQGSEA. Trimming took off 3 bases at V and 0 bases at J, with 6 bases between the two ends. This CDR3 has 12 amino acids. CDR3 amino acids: CSVEASSYEQYF. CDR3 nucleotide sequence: TGCAGCGTTGAGGCCTCCTCCTACGAGCAGTACTTC.

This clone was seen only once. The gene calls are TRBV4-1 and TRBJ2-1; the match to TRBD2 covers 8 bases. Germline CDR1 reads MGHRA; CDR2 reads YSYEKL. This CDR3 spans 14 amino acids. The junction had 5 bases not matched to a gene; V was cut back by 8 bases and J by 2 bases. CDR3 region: CASGGLAAYNEQFF. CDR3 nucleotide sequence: TGCGCCAGCGGAGGACTAGCCGCCTACAATGAGCAGTTCTTC.

The CDR3 is CASSLATSLYEQYF. CDR3 sequence (DNA): TGTGCCAGCAGTTTAGCGACTAGCCTCTACGAGCAGTACTTC. The rearrangement uses TRBV27 and TRBJ2-7; 7 bases line up with TRBD2. With V trimmed by 2 bases and J by 3 bases, 4 bases remained unmatched. CDR3 length: 14 residues. Germline CDR1 is MNHEY and CDR2 is SMNVEV (reference sequence).

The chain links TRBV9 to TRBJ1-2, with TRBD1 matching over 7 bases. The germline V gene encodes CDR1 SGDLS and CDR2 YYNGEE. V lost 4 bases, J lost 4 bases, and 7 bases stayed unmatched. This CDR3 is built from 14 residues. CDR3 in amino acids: CASSMDRSSYGYTF. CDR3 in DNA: TGTGCCAGCAGCATGGACAGGTCCTCCTATGGCTACACCTTC.

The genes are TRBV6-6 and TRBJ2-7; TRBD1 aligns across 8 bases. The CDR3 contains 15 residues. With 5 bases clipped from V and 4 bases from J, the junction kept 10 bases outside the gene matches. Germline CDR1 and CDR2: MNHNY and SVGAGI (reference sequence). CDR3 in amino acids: CASSIAGGIEYEQYF. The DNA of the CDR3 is TGTGCCAGCAGTATAGCAGGGGGCATCGAATACGAGCAGTACTTC.

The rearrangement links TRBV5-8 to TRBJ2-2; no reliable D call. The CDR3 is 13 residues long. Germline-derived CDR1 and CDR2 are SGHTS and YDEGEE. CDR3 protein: CANSLKITGELFF. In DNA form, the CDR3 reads TGTGCGAACTCCCTTAAAATTACCGGGGAGCTGTTTTTT.

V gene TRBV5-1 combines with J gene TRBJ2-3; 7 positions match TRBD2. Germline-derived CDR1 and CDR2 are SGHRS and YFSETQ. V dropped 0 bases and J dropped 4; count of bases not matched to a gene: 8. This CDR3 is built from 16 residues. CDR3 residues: CASSLEGLGAADTQYF. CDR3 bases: TGCGCCAGCAGCTTGGAAGGACTAGGGGCGGCAGATACGCAGTATTTT.

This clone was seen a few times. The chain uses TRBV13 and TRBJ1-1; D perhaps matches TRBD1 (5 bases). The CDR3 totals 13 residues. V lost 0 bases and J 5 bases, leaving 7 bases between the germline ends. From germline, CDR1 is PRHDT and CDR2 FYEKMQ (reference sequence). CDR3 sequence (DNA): TGTGCCAGCAGCTTAGGCGGGGGGACTGAAGCTTTCTTT. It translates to CASSLGGGTEAFF.

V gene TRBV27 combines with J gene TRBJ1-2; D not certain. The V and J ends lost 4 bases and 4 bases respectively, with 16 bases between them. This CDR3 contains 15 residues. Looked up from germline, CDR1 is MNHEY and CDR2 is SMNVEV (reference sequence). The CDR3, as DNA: TGTGCCAGCAGTTGGTCTCCTCGCGGTCCCTATGGCTACACCTTC. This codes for CASSWSPRGPYGYTF.

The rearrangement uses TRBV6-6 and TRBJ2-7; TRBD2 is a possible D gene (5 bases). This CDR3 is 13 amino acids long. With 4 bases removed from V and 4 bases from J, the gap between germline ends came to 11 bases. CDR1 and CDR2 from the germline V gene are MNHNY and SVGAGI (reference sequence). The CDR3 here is CASSFQDLYEQYF. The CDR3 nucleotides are TGTGCCAGCAGTTTCCAGGACTTATACGAGCAGTACTTC.

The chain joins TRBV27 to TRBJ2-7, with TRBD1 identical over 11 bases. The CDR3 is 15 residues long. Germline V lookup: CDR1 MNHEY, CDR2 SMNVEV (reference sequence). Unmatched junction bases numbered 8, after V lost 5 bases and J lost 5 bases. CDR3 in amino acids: CASSPRTGGWNEQYF. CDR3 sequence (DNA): TGTGCCAGCAGTCCCAGGACAGGGGGCTGGAACGAGCAGTACTTC.

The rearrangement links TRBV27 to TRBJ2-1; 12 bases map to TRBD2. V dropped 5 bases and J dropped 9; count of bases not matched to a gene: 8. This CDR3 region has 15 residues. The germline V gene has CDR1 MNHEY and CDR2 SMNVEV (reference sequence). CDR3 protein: CASSPRLAGVGEQFF. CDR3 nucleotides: TGTGCCAGCAGTCCACGACTAGCGGGAGTGGGTGAGCAGTTCTTC.

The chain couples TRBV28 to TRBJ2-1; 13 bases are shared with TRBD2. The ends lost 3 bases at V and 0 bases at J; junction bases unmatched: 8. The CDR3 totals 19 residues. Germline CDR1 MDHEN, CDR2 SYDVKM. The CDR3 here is CASSFPVTSGRSSYNEQFF. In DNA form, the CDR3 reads TGTGCCAGCAGTTTCCCCGTGACTAGCGGGAGGAGCTCCTACAATGAGCAGTTCTTC.

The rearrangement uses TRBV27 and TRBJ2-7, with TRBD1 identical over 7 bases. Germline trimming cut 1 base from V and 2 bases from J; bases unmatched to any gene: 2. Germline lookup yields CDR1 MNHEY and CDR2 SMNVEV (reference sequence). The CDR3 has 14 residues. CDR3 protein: CASSLWQGAYEQYF. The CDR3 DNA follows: TGTGCCAGCAGTTTATGGCAGGGGGCCTACGAGCAGTACTTC.

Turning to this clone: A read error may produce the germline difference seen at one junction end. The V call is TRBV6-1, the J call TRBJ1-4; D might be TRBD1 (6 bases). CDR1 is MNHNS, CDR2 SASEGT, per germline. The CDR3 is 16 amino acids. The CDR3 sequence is CASSETTTRIIQGKLF. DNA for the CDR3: TGTGCCAGCAGTGAAACCACTACCAGGATAATTCAGGGGAAGCTTTTT.

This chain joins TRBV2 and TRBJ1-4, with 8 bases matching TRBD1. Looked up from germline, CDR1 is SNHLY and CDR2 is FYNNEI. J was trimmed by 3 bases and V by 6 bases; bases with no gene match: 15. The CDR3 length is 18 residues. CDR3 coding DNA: TGTGCCAGCAGCGGTGACAGGGGAAGAGGTTCACCTAATGAAAAACTGTTTTTT. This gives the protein CASSGDRGRGSPNEKLFF.